This T cell receptor beta chain emerged from a study of blood T cell repertoires in COVID-19. Study as a whole: Whether acute or convalescent, the COVID-19 samples came from the United States, Italy and Spain. The analysed material was cDNA or gDNA that came from T cells, B-cell-depleted T cells, or PBMCs.

The CDR3 totals 16 residues. V shed 3 bases, J shed 5 bases, and the junction held 6 bases outside the gene matches. Germline V gene sequence: CDR1 KGHDR, CDR2 SFDVKD. In the original processing: The assay estimated nucleated cells by amplifying reference gene primers. Data came from immunoSEQ multiplex PCR; TCRdb stores just in-frame clones and leaves some out. V and J calls plus clone size are reproduced from that table; the DNA served to infer D and trimming. The table has roughly 290,000 clones, 75% to 90% seen once. The chain links TRBV24-1 to TRBJ2-3; 11 nucleotides agree with TRBD2. This TCR derives from a woman aged 25 to 45 who had recovered from COVID-19. Specimen: peripheral blood. The DNA for the CDR3 is TGTGCCACCAGTGATAGAGTAGCGGGGGGGAGAGATACGCAGTATTTT. Translation: CATSDRVAGGRDTQYF.